This T cell receptor (beta chain) was obtained from a study of blood T cells in healthy people across ages. Germline CDR1 reads DFQATT; CDR2 reads SNEGSKA (reference sequence). CDR3 size: 12 residues. With 1 base removed from V and 0 bases from J, the gap between germline ends came to 4 bases. A J-beta primer mix and a sample-barcoded 5' primer were used in a second PCR of roughly 6 to 11 cycles. TCRdb processed the 5' RACE reads anew with MiXCR; each CDR3 protein has one entry. The sample lists roughly 730,000 distinct CDR3 sequences; more than 55% were seen once. The sample providers were healthy Caucasian people from Russia, aged roughly 6 to 90. Study outcomes and limitations: TCR beta diversity per million T cells fell roughly linearly with age.

Points on this clonotype: Its antigen remains unknown.

The V gene is TRBV20-1, the J gene TRBJ2-7; D not certain. The source is a middle-aged man in good health. Sequencing was performed on blood. CDR3 residues: CSARVNSYEQYF. For the CDR3, the DNA is TGCAGTGCTAGAGTAAACTCCTACGAGCAGTACTTC.